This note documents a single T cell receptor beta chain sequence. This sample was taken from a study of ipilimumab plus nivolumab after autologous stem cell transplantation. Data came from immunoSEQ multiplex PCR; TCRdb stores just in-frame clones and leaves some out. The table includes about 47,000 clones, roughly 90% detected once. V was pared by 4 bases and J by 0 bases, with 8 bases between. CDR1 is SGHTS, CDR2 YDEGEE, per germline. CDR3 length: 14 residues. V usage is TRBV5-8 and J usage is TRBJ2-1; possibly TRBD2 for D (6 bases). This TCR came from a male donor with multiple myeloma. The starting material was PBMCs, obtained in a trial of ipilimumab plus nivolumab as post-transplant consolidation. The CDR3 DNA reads TGTGCCAGCAGCGGGGGGAGCTCCTACAATGAGCAGTTCTTC. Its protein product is CASSGGSSYNEQFF.